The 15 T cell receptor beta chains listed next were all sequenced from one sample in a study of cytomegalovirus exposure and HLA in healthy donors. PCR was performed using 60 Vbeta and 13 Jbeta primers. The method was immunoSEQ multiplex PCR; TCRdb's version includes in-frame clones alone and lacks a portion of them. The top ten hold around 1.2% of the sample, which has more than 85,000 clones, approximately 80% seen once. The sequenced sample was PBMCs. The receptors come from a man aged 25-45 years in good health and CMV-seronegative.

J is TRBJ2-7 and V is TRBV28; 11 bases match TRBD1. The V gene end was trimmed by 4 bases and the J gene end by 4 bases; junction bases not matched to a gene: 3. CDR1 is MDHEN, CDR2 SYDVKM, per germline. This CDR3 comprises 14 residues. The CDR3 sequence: CASSWTGGPYEQYF. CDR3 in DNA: TGTGCCAGCAGTTGGACAGGGGGCCCTTACGAGCAGTACTTC.

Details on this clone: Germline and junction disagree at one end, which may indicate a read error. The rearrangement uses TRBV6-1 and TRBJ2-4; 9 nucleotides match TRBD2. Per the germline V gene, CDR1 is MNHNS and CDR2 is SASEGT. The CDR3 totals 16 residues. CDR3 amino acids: CASSQAGGLAKNIQYF. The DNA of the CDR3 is TGTGCCAGCAGTCAAGCGGGGGGACTAGCCAAAAACATTCAGTACTTC.

The CDR3 DNA is TGCGCCAGCAGCCAACTAGACAGGGGGCAAGGTGAGCAGTTCTTC. Its translation: CASSQLDRGQGEQFF. V is TRBV4-1 and J is TRBJ2-1; TRBD1 aligns across 10 bases. CDR3 length: 15 amino acids. V was clipped by 2 bases and J by 9 bases; unmatched bases: 7. Per the germline V gene, CDR1 is MGHRA and CDR2 is YSYEKL.

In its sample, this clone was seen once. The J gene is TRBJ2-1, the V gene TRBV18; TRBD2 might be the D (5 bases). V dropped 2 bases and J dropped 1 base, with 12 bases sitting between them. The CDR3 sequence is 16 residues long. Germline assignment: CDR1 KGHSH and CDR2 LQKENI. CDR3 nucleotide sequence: TGTGCCAGCTCACCAGGAGGTCTAGCTTCCTACAATGAGCAGTTCTTC. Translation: CASSPGGLASYNEQFF.

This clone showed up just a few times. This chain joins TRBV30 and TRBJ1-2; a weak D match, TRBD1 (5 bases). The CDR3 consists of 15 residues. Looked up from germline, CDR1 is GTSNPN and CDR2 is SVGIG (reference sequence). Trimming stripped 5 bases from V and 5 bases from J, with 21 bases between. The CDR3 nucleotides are TGTGCCTGGGGCCCCCGGGGCGGGGTGTCTTATGGCTACACCTTC. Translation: CAWGPRGGVSYGYTF. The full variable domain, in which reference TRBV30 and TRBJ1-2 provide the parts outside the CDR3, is SQTIHQWPATLVQPVGSPLSLECTVEGTSNPNLYWYRQAAGRGLQLLFYSVGIGQISSEVPQNLSASRPQDRQFILSSKKLLLSDSGFYLCAWGPRGGVSYGYTFGSGTRLTVV.

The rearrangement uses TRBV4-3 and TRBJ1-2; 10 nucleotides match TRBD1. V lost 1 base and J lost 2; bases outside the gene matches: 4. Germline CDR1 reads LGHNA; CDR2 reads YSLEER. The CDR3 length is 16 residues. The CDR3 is CASSQGVGQGNYGYTF. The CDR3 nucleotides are TGCGCCAGCAGCCAAGGGGTGGGACAGGGGAACTATGGCTACACCTTC.

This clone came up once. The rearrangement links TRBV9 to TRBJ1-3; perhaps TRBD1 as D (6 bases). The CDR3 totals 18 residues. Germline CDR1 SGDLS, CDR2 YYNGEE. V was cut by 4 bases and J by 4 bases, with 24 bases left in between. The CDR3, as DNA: TGTGCCAGCAGCCCAAGTATACAGGGAAGGCAGTCCGGAAACACCATATATTTT. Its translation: CASSPSIQGRQSGNTIYF.

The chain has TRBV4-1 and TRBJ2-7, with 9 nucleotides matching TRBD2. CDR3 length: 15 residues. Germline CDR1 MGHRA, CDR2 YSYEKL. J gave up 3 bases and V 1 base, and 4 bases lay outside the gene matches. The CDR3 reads CASSQGVAGDYEQYF. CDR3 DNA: TGCGCCAGCAGCCAAGGGGTAGCGGGGGACTACGAGCAGTACTTC.

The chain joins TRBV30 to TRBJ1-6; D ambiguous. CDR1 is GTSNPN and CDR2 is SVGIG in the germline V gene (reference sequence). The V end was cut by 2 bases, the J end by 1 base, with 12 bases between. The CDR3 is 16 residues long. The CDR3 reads CAWSSATESYNSPLHF. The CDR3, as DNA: TGTGCCTGGAGTTCGGCCACAGAGTCCTATAATTCACCCCTCCACTTT.

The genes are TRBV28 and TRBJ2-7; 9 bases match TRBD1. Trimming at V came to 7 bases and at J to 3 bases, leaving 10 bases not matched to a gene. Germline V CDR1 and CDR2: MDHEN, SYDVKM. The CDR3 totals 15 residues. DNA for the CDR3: TGTGCCAGCACCCTGGACGGGACAGGGAGCTACGAGCAGTACTTC. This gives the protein CASTLDGTGSYEQYF.

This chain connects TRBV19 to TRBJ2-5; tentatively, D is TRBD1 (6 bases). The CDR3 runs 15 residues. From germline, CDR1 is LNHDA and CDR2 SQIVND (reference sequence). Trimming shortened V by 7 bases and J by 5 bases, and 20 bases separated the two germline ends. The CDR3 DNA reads TGTGCCAGTACCGTAGCCGCAGGGGATCTGGAGACCCAGTACTTC. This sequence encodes CASTVAAGDLETQYF.

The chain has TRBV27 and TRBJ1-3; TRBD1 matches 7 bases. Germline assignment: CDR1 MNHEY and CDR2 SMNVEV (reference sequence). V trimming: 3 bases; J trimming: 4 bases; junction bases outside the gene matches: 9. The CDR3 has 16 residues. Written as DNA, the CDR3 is TGTGCCAGCAGTTTCGGTCGAGGGGGCGCCGGAAACACCATATATTTT. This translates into CASSFGRGGAGNTIYF.

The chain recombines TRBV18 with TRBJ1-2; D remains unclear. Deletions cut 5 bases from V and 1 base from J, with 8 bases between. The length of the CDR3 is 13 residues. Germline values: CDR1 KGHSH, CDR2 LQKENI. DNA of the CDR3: TGTGCCAGCTCATACGAGTTTAACTATGGCTACACCTTC. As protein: CASSYEFNYGYTF.

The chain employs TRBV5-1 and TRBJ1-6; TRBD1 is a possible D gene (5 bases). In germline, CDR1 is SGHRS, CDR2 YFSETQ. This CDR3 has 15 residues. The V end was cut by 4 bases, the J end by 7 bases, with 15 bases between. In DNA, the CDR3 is TGCGCCAGCAGCGGATCGACAGAATCGAATTCACCCCTCCACTTT. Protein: CASSGSTESNSPLHF.

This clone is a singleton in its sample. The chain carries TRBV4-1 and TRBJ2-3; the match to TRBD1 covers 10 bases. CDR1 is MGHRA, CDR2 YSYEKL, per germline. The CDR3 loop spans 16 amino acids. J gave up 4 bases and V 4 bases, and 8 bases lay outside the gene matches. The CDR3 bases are TGCGCCAGCAGCCGCGGACCGACAGGGGGCCCAGATACGCAGTATTTT. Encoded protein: CASSRGPTGGPDTQYF.